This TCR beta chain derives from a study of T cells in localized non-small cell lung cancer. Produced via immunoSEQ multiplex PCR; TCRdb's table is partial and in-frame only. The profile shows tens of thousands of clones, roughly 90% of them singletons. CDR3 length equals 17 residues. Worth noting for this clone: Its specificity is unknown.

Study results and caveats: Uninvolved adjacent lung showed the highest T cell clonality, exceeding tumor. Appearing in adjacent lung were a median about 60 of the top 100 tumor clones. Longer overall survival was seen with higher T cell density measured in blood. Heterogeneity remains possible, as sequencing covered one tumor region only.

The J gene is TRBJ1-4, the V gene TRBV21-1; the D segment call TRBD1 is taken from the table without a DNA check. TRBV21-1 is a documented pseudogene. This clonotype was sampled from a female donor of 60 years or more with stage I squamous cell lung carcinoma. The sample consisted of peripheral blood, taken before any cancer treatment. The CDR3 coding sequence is TGTGCCAGCAGCCTGACAGGGGCTGTCGAGTGTAATGAAAAACTGTTTTTT. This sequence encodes CASSLTGAVECNEKLFF.